This entry concerns a single T cell receptor (beta chain). This entry comes from a study of glioma-infiltrating T cells after dendritic cell vaccination. Study-wide context: Dendritic cells derived from monocytes and pulsed with autologous tumor lysate formed the vaccine.

CDR1 SGHAT and CDR2 FQNNGV come from the germline V gene. The CDR3 has 16 amino acids. Losses at the gene ends were 3 bases for V and 0 bases for J; bases not matched to a gene: 8. The immunoSEQ assay amplified TCRB CDR3 from up to roughly 2 ug DNA. The primer mix had 60 V beta and 13 J beta primers. Some clones are missing from TCRdb's copy, which holds only in-frame ones; the method was immunoSEQ multiplex PCR. The sample records about 64,000 clones, roughly 80% being singletons. The sequencing used blood, collected before dendritic cell vaccination. The clonotype originates from a human donor with glioblastoma. The chain combines TRBV11-2 with TRBJ2-7; 7 bases align to TRBD1. The CDR3, as DNA: TGTGCCAGCAGCTTTAACCAAAGGACAGGCTCCTACGAGCAGTACTTC. Its protein product is CASSFNQRTGSYEQYF.